This TCR beta chain was identified during a study of cytomegalovirus exposure and HLA in healthy donors. This CDR3 has 14 residues. V lost 9 bases, J lost 9 bases, and 8 bases stayed unmatched. Germline V lookup: CDR1 LNHDA, CDR2 SQIVND (reference sequence). Researchers ran the PCR with 60 Vbeta and 13 Jbeta primers. Measured with immunoSEQ multiplex PCR; TCRdb has only the in-frame clones, and not every one. The sample yields roughly 93,000 clones, roughly four fifths seen once. This chain connects TRBV19 to TRBJ2-1; 13 bases agree with TRBD2. The receptor comes from a man younger than 45 in good health and CMV-seronegative. The source material was PBMCs. For the CDR3, the DNA is TGTGCCAGCAGATTGGGACTAGCGGGAAGTGAGCAGTTCTTC. As protein: CASRLGLAGSEQFF.